Listed here is a single T cell receptor beta chain. RNA transcripts were the template, and TCR beta CDR3 regions were amplified from them. After a first-round RT-PCR with HTBI primers, a second-round multiplex PCR was run. TCRdb re-called the multiplex PCR reads with MiXCR, one entry per CDR3 protein. Among about 640,000 distinct CDR3 sequences, roughly two fifths were seen once, and the ten largest hold 2.5% to 3.5%. These data originate in a study of Graves' ophthalmopathy and Graves' hyperthyroidism. The CDR3 length is 15 residues. Trimming cost V 1 base and J 2 bases, with 12 bases left between them. The germline CDR1 and CDR2 sequences are SGHTA and FQGTGA.

The sequence derives from an adult man with Graves' ophthalmopathy. This chain links TRBV7-3 with TRBJ2-7; D may be TRBD2 (6 bases). Sequenced sample: peripheral blood. CDR3 residues: CASSLRFAGPYEQYF. The CDR3 coding sequence is TGTGCCAGCAGCTTAAGGTTTGCGGGGCCCTACGAGCAGTACTTC.